The 6 T cell receptor beta chains presented below share a single source sample, sequenced in a study of HIV-infected patients and healthy controls. The repertoire came from unfractionated whole blood and reflected all unsorted peripheral T cells. cDNA was made from approximately 0.55 ug RNA using alpha and beta constant primers. Using multiplexing indices, alpha and beta chain libraries were generated apart by chain-specific third strand synthesis. TCRdb re-derived calls from the 5' RACE reads in MiXCR, one entry per CDR3 protein. The data show more than 15,000 distinct CDR3 sequences, 5% to 6.5% seen once. Sequencing was performed on blood. These receptors were obtained from an adult in good health.

In its sample, this clonotype was seen many times. This rearrangement joins TRBV19 to TRBJ1-5; D remains ambiguous. This CDR3 contains 15 residues. V was shortened by 1 base and J by 6 bases, with 13 bases between the two germline ends. The germline V gene encodes CDR1 LNHDA and CDR2 SQIVND (reference sequence). Written as DNA, the CDR3 is TGTGCCAGTAGTATAGTAACGGGGAACGGTCAGCCCCAGCATTTT. This encodes CASSIVTGNGQPQHF.

This clonotype was counted ten times or more. The chain couples TRBV2 to TRBJ2-7, with D tentatively TRBD2 (6 bases). The germline V gene has CDR1 SNHLY and CDR2 FYNNEI. The CDR3 consists of 12 residues. V lost 7 bases, J lost 6 bases, and 13 bases lay in between. In DNA, the CDR3 is TGTGCCAGCACCGCGGTGGGGGGCGAGCAGTACTTC. Its protein product is CASTAVGGEQYF. The full variable domain, rest sourced from reference TRBV2 and TRBJ2-7, is EPEVTQTPSHQVTQMGQEVILRCVPISNHLYFYWYRQILGQKVEFLVSFYNNEISEKSEIFDDQFSVERPDGSNFTLKIRSTKLEDSAMYFCASTAVGGEQYFGPGTRLTVT.

The rearrangement uses TRBV5-1 and TRBJ2-1, with D unresolved. There are 15 residues in the CDR3. CDR1 and CDR2 from the germline V gene are SGHRS and YFSETQ. V lost 0 bases and J 0 bases, leaving 7 bases between the germline ends. CDR3 in amino acids: CASSLAGSSYNEQFF. CDR3 bases: TGCGCCAGCAGCTTGGCGGGCAGCTCCTACAATGAGCAGTTCTTC.

This clonotype was recorded many times. This chain uses TRBV3-1 with TRBJ1-4; D gene ambiguous. The CDR3 totals 15 residues. Germline lookup yields CDR1 LGHDT and CDR2 YNNKEL (reference sequence). The V and J ends lost 8 bases and 8 bases respectively, with 21 bases between them. DNA of the CDR3: TGTGCCAGCCGAAGACTGGGATCTGAGGGAGAAAAACTGTTTTTT. Protein: CASRRLGSEGEKLFF.

This clonotype was recorded many times. The chain is built from TRBV16 and TRBJ1-4, with D hard to call. Trimming pared 4 bases from V and 6 bases from J, leaving 9 bases between. The CDR3 runs to 13 residues. Germline V gene lookup returns CDR1 KGHSY and CDR2 FQNENV. The CDR3 here is CASSPADHEKLFF. The CDR3 DNA is TGTGCCAGCAGCCCCGCGGATCATGAAAAACTGTTTTTT.

This chain connects TRBV30 to TRBJ2-7; TRBD2 matches 8 bases. Germline CDR1 GTSNPN, CDR2 SVGIG (reference sequence). CDR3 size: 14 residues. V lost 2 bases to trimming and J lost 2 bases; unmatched junction nucleotides: 5. The CDR3 region has the DNA TGTGCCTGGAGTACTGGCGGGGGGACCTACGAGCAGTACTTC. It yields the protein CAWSTGGGTYEQYF.